This T cell receptor (beta chain) appears in the sequencing data of a study of T cell responses to AZD1222 COVID-19 vaccine. Overall study results and limits: There were mostly white British donors and more females than males, and clonal diversity was possibly underestimated. Repertoires were collected only later (after the peak T cell response had occurred). Dominant at 160-218 and 743-854, vaccine-associated CD4 TCRs also spanned spike.

Germline V gives CDR1 SEHNR, CDR2 FQNEAQ (reference sequence). CDR3 length: 15 residues. Deletions cut 0 bases from V and 1 base from J, with 9 bases between. A note on this clone: No antigen is known for it.

Clones were sequenced by immunoSEQ multiplex PCR, and TCRdb holds only the in-frame ones, with some missing. The sample includes more than 110,000 clones. The sample consisted of peripheral blood. The chain uses TRBV7-9 and TRBJ1-1; weak D call: TRBD1 (6 bases). This clonotype was obtained from an adult in good health. CDR3 loop: CASSLATGRNTEAFF. CDR3 sequence (DNA): TGTGCCAGCAGCTTAGCGACAGGCCGGAACACTGAAGCTTTCTTT.